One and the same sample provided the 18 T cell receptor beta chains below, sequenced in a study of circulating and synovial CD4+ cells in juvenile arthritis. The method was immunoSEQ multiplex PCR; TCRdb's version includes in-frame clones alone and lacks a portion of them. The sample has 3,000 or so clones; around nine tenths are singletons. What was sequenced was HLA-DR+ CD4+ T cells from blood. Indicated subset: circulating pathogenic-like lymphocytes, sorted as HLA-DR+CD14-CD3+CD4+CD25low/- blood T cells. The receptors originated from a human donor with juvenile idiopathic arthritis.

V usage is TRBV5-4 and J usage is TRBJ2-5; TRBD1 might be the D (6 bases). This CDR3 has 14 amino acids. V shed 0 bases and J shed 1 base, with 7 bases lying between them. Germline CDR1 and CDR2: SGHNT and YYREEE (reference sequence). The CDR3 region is CASSLDRAQETQYF. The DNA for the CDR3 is TGTGCCAGCAGCTTGGACAGGGCCCAAGAGACCCAGTACTTC.

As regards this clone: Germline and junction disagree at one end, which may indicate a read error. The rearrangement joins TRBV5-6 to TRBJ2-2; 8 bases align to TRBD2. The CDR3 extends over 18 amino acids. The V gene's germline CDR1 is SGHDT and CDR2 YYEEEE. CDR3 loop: CASSLVLPGGRGHRGAVF. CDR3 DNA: TGTGCCAGCAGCTTGGTCTTACCGGGGGGGCGCGGACACCGGGGAGCTGTTTTT.

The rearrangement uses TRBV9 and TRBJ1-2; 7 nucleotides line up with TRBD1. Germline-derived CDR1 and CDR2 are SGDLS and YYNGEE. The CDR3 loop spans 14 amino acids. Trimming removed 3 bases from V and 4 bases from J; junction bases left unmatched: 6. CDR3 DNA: TGTGCCAGCAGCGCCGAGACAGGGCCCTATGGCTACACCTTC. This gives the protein CASSAETGPYGYTF.

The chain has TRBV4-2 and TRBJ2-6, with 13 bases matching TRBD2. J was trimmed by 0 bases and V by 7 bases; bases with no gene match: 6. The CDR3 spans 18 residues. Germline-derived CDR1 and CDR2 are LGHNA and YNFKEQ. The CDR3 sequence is CASILRLAGGSGANVLTF. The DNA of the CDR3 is TGTGCCAGCATCCTTCGACTAGCGGGGGGCTCTGGGGCCAACGTCCTGACTTTC.

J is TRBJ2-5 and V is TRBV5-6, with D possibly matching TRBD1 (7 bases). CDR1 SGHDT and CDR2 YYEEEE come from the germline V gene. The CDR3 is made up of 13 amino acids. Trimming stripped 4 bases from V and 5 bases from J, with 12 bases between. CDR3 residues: CASSVTGTETQYF. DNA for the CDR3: TGTGCCAGCAGCGTGACAGGGACTGAGACCCAGTACTTC.

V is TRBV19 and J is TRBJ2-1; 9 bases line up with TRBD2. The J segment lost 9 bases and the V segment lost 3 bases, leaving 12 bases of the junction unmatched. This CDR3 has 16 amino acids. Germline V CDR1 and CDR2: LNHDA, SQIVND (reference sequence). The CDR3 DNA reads TGTGCCAGTAGTATTATACACGGCGGGAGGGCCGTTGAGCAGTTCTTC. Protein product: CASSIIHGGRAVEQFF.

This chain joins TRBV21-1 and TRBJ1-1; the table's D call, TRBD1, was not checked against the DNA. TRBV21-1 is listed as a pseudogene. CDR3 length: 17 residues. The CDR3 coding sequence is TGTGCCAGCAGCAAAGCGCGAGTGCCAGGCTTCGAACATGAAGCTTTCTTT. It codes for CASSKARVPGFEHEAFF.

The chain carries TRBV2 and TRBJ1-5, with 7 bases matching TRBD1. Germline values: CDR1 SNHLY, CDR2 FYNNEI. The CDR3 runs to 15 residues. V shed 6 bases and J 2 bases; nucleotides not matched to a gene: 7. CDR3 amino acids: CASSADRAGNQPQHF. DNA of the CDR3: TGTGCCAGCAGCGCCGACAGGGCCGGCAATCAGCCCCAGCATTTT.

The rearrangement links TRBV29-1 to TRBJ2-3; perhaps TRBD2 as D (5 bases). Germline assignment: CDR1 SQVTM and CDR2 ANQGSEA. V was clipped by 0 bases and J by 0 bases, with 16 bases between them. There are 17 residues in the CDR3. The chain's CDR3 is CSVEDRVARPSTDTQYF. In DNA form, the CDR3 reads TGCAGCGTTGAAGATCGTGTAGCGCGCCCTAGCACAGATACGCAGTATTTT.

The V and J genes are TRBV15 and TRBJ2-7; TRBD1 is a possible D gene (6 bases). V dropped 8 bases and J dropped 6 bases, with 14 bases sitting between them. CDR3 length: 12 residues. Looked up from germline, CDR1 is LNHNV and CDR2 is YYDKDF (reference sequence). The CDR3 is CATGRDIGEQYF. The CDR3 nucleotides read TGTGCCACCGGACGGGACATTGGCGAGCAGTACTTC.

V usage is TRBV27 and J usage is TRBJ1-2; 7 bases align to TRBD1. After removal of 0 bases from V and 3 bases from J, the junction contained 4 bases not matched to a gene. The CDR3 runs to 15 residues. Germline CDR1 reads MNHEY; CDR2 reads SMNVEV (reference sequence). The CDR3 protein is CASSLSPDRDYGYTF. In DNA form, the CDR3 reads TGTGCCAGCAGTTTATCCCCCGACAGGGACTATGGCTACACCTTC.

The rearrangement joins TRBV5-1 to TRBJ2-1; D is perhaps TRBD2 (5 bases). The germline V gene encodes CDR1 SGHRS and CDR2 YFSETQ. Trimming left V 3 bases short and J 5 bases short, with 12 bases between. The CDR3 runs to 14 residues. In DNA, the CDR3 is TGCGCCAGCAGCTACACTATCGGGGACAATGAGCAGTTCTTC. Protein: CASSYTIGDNEQFF.

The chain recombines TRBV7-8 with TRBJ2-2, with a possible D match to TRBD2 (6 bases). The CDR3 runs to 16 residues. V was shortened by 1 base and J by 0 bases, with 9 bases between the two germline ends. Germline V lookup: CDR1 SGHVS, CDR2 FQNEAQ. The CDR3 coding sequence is TGTGCCAGCAGCTTAGTGGGCGGGGCGAACACCGGGGAGCTGTTTTTT. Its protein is CASSLVGGANTGELFF.

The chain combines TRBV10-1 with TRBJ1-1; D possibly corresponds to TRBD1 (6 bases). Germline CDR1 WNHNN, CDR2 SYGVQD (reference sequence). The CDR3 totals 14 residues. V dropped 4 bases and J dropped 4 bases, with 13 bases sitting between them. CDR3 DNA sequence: TGCGCCAGCAGTGGGAAGACAGGTGGCACTGAAGCTTTCTTT. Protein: CASSGKTGGTEAFF.

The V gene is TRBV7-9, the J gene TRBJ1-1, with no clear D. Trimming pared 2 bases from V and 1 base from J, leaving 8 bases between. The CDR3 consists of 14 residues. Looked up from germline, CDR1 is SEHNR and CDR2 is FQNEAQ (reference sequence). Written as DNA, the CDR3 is TGTGCCAGCAGCTTATTTTCCGGGAACACTGAAGCTTTCTTT. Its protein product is CASSLFSGNTEAFF.

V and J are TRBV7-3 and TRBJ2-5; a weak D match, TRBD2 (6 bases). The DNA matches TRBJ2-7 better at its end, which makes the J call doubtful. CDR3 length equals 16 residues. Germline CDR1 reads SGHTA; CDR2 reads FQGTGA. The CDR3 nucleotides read TGTGCCAGCAGCGCCTACCTAGCGCCCGCTTCCTACGAGCAGTACTTC. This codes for CASSAYLAPASYEQYF.

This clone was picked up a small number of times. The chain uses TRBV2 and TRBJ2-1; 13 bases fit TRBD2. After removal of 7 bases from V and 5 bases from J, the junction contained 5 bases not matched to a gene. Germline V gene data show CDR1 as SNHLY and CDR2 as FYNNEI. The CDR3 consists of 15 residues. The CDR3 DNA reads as TGTGCCAGCACCTGGACTAGCGGGAGAGACAATGAGCAGTTCTTC. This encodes CASTWTSGRDNEQFF. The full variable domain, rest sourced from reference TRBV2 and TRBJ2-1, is EPEVTQTPSHQVTQMGQEVILRCVPISNHLYFYWYRQILGQKVEFLVSFYNNEISEKSEIFDDQFSVERPDGSNFTLKIRSTKLEDSAMYFCASTWTSGRDNEQFFGPGTRLTVL.

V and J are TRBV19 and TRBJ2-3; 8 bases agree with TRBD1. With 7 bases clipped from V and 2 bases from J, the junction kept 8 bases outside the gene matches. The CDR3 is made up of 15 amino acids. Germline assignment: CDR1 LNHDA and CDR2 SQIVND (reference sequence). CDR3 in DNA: TGTGCCAGTACCTCACAGGGGGGTCACACAGATACGCAGTATTTT. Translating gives CASTSQGGHTDTQYF.